These 10 T cell receptor beta chains were sequenced from one sample in a study of control samples from healthy donors and cancer patients. Repertoires were generated with immunoSEQ multiplex PCR, while TCRdb's copy carries only in-frame clones and drops some. The table lists over 100,000 clones, roughly 92% of them singletons. Material for sequencing was blood. The receptor source for this set is a man between 18 and 35 years old in good health.

This rearrangement joins TRBV27 to TRBJ1-5; D unresolved. There are 16 residues in the CDR3. The V and J ends lost 5 bases and 5 bases respectively, with 19 bases between them. Germline CDR1 MNHEY, CDR2 SMNVEV (reference sequence). DNA of the CDR3: TGTGCCAGCAGTATCCCTTCCACGGACGGCGATCAGCCCCAGCATTTT. Amino acids: CASSIPSTDGDQPQHF.

The V gene is TRBV5-1, the J gene TRBJ2-2; D is undetermined. Trimming took off 2 bases at V and 3 bases at J, with 5 bases between the two ends. The CDR3 length is 13 residues. The germline CDR1 and CDR2 sequences are SGHRS and YFSETQ. CDR3 in amino acids: CASSFGDTGELFF. The DNA for the CDR3 is TGCGCCAGCAGCTTTGGCGACACCGGGGAGCTGTTTTTT.

The J gene is TRBJ1-6, the V gene TRBV5-6, with 7 bases lining up with TRBD1. Losses at the gene ends were 7 bases for V and 6 bases for J; bases not matched to a gene: 10. This CDR3 spans 15 amino acids. Germline V gives CDR1 SGHDT, CDR2 YYEEEE. CDR3 loop: CASANPGQPNSPLHF. Written as DNA, the CDR3 is TGTGCCAGCGCTAACCCGGGACAGCCTAATTCACCCCTCCACTTT.

J is TRBJ2-5 and V is TRBV4-1; possibly TRBD1 or TRBD2 for D (5 bases each). Per the germline V gene, CDR1 is MGHRA and CDR2 is YSYEKL. This CDR3 comprises 15 residues. Deletions cut 1 base from V and 5 bases from J, with 14 bases between. CDR3 amino acids: CASSQVGDRTETQYF. The CDR3 DNA reads as TGCGCCAGCAGCCAAGTAGGGGACCGCACGGAGACCCAGTACTTC.

The chain is built from TRBV5-4 and TRBJ2-7, with 8 bases matching TRBD1. Germline trimming cut 3 bases from V and 2 bases from J; bases unmatched to any gene: 4. This CDR3 spans 14 amino acids. Per the germline V gene, CDR1 is SGHNT and CDR2 is YYREEE (reference sequence). The CDR3 DNA follows: TGTGCCAGCAGCTCACAGGGGGGCACCTACGAGCAGTACTTC. This translates into CASSSQGGTYEQYF.

The J gene is TRBJ2-5, the V gene TRBV5-4, with D perhaps matching TRBD2 (5 bases). Germline-derived CDR1 and CDR2 are SGHNT and YYREEE (reference sequence). The CDR3 spans 16 residues. Trimming shortened V by 3 bases and J by 5 bases, and 20 bases separated the two germline ends. CDR3 in DNA: TGTGCCAGCAGCTCGGGCCCTATAGCGCCGCCCGAGACCCAGTACTTC. As protein: CASSSGPIAPPETQYF.

This chain uses TRBV11-2 with TRBJ1-2, with D unclear. The V gene's germline CDR1 is SGHAT and CDR2 FQNNGV. There are 17 residues in the CDR3. Trimming pared 2 bases from V and 1 base from J, leaving 17 bases between. Here the CDR3 DNA reads TGTGCCAGCAGCTTACCTCATCAACAGCTTCTTAACTATGGCTACACCTTC. It is translated as CASSLPHQQLLNYGYTF.

The gene calls are TRBV2 and TRBJ2-3, with 8 bases matching TRBD1. Losses at the gene ends were 5 bases for V and 3 bases for J; bases not matched to a gene: 7. Looked up from germline, CDR1 is SNHLY and CDR2 is FYNNEI. CDR3 size: 15 residues. This CDR3 reads CASSSQGVETDTQYF. Written as DNA, the CDR3 is TGTGCCAGCAGTTCACAGGGGGTGGAAACAGATACGCAGTATTTT.

The genes are TRBV7-3 and TRBJ1-6, with unresolved D. The CDR3 totals 15 residues. Germline loops: CDR1 SGHTA, CDR2 FQGTGA. V shed 2 bases and J shed 6 bases, with 11 bases lying between them. The CDR3 loop reads CASSLVGSFNSPLHF. The CDR3 nucleotides read TGTGCCAGCAGCTTAGTGGGGTCGTTTAATTCACCCCTCCACTTT.

The V gene is TRBV11-3, the J gene TRBJ2-7, with TRBD1 matching 10 bases. V dropped 5 bases and J dropped 6; count of bases not matched to a gene: 10. Per germline, CDR1 SGHNT and CDR2 YENEEA. This CDR3 has 15 residues. CDR3 region: CASSLHGQGDREQYF. Written as DNA, the CDR3 is TGTGCCAGCAGCCTTCACGGACAGGGGGACCGCGAGCAGTACTTC.